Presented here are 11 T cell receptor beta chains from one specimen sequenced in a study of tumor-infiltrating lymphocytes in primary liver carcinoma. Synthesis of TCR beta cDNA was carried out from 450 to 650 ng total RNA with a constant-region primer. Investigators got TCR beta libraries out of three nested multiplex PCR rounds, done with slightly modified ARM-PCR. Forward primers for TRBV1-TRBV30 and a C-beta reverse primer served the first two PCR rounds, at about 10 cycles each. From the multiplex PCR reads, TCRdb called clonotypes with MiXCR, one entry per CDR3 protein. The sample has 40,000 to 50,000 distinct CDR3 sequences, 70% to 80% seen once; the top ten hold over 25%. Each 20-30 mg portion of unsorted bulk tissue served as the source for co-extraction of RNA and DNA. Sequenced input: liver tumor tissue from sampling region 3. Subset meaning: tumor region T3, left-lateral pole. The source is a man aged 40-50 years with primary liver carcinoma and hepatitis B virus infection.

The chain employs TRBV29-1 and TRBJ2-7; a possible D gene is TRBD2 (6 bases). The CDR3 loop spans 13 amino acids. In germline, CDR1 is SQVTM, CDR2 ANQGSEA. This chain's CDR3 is CNPGRGNNGEQYF. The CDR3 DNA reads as TGCAACCCCGGGCGGGGCAATAATGGCGAGCAGTACTTC.

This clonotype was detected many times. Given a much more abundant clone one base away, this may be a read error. The CDR3 spells CSAVDEISEQFF. CDR3 in DNA: TGCAGCGCTGTTGATGAGATAAGTGAGCAGTTCTTC. This chain connects TRBV29-1 to TRBJ2-1; no firm D call. Trimming stripped 7 bases from V and 9 bases from J, with 16 bases between. The CDR3 has 12 residues. Germline V CDR1 and CDR2: SQVTM, ANQGSEA.

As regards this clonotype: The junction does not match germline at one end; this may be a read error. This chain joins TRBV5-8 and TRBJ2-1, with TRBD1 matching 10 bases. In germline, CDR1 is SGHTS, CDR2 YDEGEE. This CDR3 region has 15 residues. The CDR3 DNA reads TGTGCCAGCAGCTCCTGGACAGGGGGTTTAGGTGAGCAATTCTTC. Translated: CASSSWTGGLGEQFF.

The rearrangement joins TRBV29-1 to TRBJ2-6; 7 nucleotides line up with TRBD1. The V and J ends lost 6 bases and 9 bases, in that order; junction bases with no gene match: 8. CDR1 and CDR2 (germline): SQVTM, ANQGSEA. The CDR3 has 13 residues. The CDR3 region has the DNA TGCAGCGTGATGACAGGGAGTGTCAACGTCCTGACTTTC. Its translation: CSVMTGSVNVLTF.

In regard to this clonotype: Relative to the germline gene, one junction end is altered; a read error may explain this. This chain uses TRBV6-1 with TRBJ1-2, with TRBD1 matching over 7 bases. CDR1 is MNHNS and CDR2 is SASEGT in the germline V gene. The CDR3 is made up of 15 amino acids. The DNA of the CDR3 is TGTGCCAGTAGCATGGCAGGGGGTATTGACTATGGCTACAGCTTC. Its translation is CASSMAGGIDYGYSF.

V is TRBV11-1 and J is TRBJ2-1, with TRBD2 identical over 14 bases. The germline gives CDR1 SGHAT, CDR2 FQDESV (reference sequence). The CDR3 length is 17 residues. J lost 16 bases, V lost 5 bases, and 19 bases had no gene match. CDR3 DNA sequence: TGTGCCAGCAGCCTGGGACTAGCGGGAGAAGTTGGCAATGAACATTTCTTC. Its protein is CASSLGLAGEVGNEHFF. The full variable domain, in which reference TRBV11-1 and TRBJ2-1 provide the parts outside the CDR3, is EAEVAQSPRYKITEKSQAVAFWCDPISGHATLYWYRQILGQGPELLVQFQDESVVDDSQLPKDRFSAERLKGVDSTLKIQPAELGDSAMYLCASSLGLAGEVGNEHFFGPGTRLTVL.

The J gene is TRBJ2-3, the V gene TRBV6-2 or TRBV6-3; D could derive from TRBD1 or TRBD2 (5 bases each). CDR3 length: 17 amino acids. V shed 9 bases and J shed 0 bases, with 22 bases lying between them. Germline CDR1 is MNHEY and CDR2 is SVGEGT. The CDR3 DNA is TGTGCCAGTAACACGAGGGATTCCCGGGACAGCACAGATACGCAGTATTTT. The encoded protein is CASNTRDSRDSTDTQYF.

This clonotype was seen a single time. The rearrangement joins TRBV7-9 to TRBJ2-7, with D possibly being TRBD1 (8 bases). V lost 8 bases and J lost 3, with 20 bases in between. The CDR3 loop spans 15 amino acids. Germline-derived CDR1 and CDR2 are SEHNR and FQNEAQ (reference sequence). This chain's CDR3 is CASRFTGGASYEQYF. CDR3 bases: TGTGCCAGCCGTTTTACAGGGGGGGCCAGCTACGAGCAGTACTTC.

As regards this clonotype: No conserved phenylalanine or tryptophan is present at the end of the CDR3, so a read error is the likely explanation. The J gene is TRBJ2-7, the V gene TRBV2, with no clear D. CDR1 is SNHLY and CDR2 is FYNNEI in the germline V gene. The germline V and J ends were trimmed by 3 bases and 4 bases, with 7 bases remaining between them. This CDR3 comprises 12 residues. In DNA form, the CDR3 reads TGTGCCAGCAGTGATATGGATTACGAGCAGTACTCC. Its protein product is CASSDMDYEQYS.

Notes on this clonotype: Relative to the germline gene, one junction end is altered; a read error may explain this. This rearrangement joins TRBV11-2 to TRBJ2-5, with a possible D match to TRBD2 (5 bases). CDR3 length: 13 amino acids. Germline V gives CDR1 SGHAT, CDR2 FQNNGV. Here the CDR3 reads CVSSFSVGGTQYF. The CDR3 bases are TGTGTCAGCAGTTTTAGCGTCGGAGGGACCCAGTACTTC.

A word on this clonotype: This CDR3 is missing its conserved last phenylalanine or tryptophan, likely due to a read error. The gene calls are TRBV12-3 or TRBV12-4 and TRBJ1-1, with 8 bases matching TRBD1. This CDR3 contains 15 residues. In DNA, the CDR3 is TGTGTCAGTAGTCCCCGACAGGGGCCCTACACTGAAGCTTTCTAT. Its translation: CVSSPRQGPYTEAFY.